Below are 8 T cell receptor beta chains sequenced from a single sample in a study of T cell repertoires in cytomegalovirus infection. TCRdb re-called the reads through MiXCR, storing one row per CDR3 protein. Of about a million distinct CDR3 sequences in the sample, about a third were seen once. These receptors lack a known antigen. The sequencing used cultured CD8+ T cells from PBMCs, collected from culture after CMV antigen stimulation. The receptor source for this set is a human donor in good health (CMV status not recorded). Some clones in this sample may be carry-over from other donors' samples.

This clonotype appeared a few times. The junction differs from germline at one of its ends, possibly a read error. The gene calls are TRBV6-1 and TRBJ1-3, with a tentative D call TRBD1 (6 bases). The CDR3 loop spans 15 amino acids. Germline values: CDR1 MNHNS, CDR2 SASEGT. The CDR3 nucleotides are TGTGCCAGCAGCGAAGGGGGAGGAAGTGGAAACACCATATATTTT. This sequence encodes CASSEGGGSGNTIYF.

Notes on this clonotype: A read error may produce the germline difference seen at one junction end. This chain connects TRBV7-6 to TRBJ2-6, with 12 bases fitting TRBD2. CDR3 size: 19 residues. Germline CDR1 is SGHVS and CDR2 is FNYEAQ. CDR3 in amino acids: CASSPPPGLAGGGTNVLTF. The CDR3 DNA reads TGTGCCAGCAGCCCACCGCCGGGACTAGCGGGCGGTGGGACCAACGTCCTGACTTTC.

The V gene is TRBV5-1, the J gene TRBJ2-5, with D tentatively TRBD1 or TRBD2 (5 bases each). The CDR3 sequence is 13 residues long. Looked up from germline, CDR1 is SGHRS and CDR2 is YFSETQ. V was trimmed by 1 base and J by 3 bases, leaving 7 bases between them. The CDR3 nucleotides read TGCGCCAGCAGCTTGTTGGGGGAAGAGACCCAGTACTTC. It translates to CASSLLGEETQYF.

A note on this clonotype: The junction shows a germline mismatch at one end, possibly a read error. V and J are TRBV12-3 or TRBV12-4 and TRBJ2-5; D ambiguous. The CDR3 covers 12 residues. In nucleotides, the CDR3 is TGTGCTAGCAGGTCAATAGGGGAGACCCAGTACTTC. Protein product: CASRSIGETQYF.

This clonotype was detected only a few times. The chain joins TRBV12-3 or TRBV12-4 to TRBJ1-5, with D possibly TRBD1 on 5 matching bases. V gave up 3 bases and J gave up 2 bases, with 17 bases separating them. The CDR3 spans 17 residues. The CDR3 DNA reads TGTGCCAGCAGTTTTTCGACAGAAAGGGTCGGCAATCAGCCCCAGCATTTT. This translates into CASSFSTERVGNQPQHF.

V is TRBV6-6 and J is TRBJ2-2; D is perhaps TRBD1 (5 bases). The CDR3 runs 15 residues. Germline loops: CDR1 MNHNY, CDR2 SVGAGI (reference sequence). V lost 9 bases and J 3 bases, leaving 17 bases between the germline ends. CDR3 nucleotides: TGTGCCAGGCCCTTCAGGGCGCCCGACACCGGGGAGCTGTTTTTT. Protein sequence: CARPFRAPDTGELFF.

This clonotype was seen at least ten times. This chain uses TRBV6-1 with TRBJ2-3; 11 bases match TRBD1. CDR1 is MNHNS, CDR2 SASEGT, per germline. The junction had 4 bases not matched to a gene; V was cut back by 2 bases and J by 6 bases. CDR3 length: 15 amino acids. CDR3 DNA sequence: TGTGCCAGCAGTGAAAGGACAGGGGGCGTGGATACGCAGTATTTT. Protein product: CASSERTGGVDTQYF.

In this sample, this clonotype turned up a few times. The rearrangement links TRBV7-2 to TRBJ1-3; a weak D match, TRBD1 (6 bases). Looked up from germline, CDR1 is SGHTA and CDR2 is FQGNSA. V lost 3 bases to trimming and J lost 2 bases, with 11 bases between them. The CDR3 loop spans 15 amino acids. CDR3 protein: CASSFLAGAGNTIYF. As DNA, the CDR3 is TGTGCCAGCAGCTTCCTGGCAGGGGCTGGAAACACCATATATTTT. The full variable domain, in which reference TRBV7-2 and TRBJ1-3 provide the parts outside the CDR3, is GAGVSQSPSNKVTEKGKDVELRCDPISGHTALYWYRQSLGQGLEFLIYFQGNSAPDKSGLPSDRFSAERTGGSVSTLTIQRTQQEDSAVYLCASSFLAGAGNTIYFGEGSWLTVV.